This T cell receptor beta chain was obtained from a study of cytomegalovirus exposure and HLA in healthy donors. In the study overall: Of all 398 donors who were genotyped, 70% to 85% belonged to the Caucasian-associated ancestry cluster. Study observations and caveats: TCR association rates varied by HLA locus in a later analysis, with DRB1 highest and HLA-C lowest.

On this clone: The antigen remains unidentified.

Germline values: CDR1 SGHDN, CDR2 FVKESK. V dropped 4 bases and J dropped 9 bases, with 13 bases sitting between them. This CDR3 has 14 residues. The PCR ran on 60 Vbeta and 13 Jbeta primers. Here immunoSEQ multiplex PCR was the method, and the copy in TCRdb shows in-frame clones only, minus some. The sample consists of roughly 81,000 clones, 60% to 85% of them appearing once. The chain uses TRBV14 and TRBJ1-6; D ambiguous. This TCR came from a boy aged 10-17 years in good health and CMV-seronegative. Sequencing used PBMCs. In DNA, the CDR3 is TGTGCCAGCAGCCGGTTCCAGGCCACTTCACCCCTCCACTTT. Translating gives CASSRFQATSPLHF.